This entry lists 32 T cell receptor beta chains sequenced from one sample in a study of beta chain features in type 1 diabetes. Expressed TCRB transcripts were sequenced, since all the RNA that had been isolated was reverse transcribed. The assay was immunoSEQ multiplex PCR, and TCRdb's table has in-frame clones only and misses some. The sample includes 400,000 to 600,000 clones, about 29% of them seen just once. Material: naive CD4+ T cells from blood. All receptors come from a man aged 18 to 29 in good health.

This clone was observed a few times. This chain links TRBV30 with TRBJ2-7; maybe TRBD1 (5 bases). CDR1 is GTSNPN and CDR2 is SVGIG in the germline V gene (reference sequence). Trimming shortened V by 5 bases and J by 3 bases, and 11 bases separated the two germline ends. This CDR3 is built from 12 residues. The CDR3 spells CAWQAQDYEQYF. Here the CDR3 DNA reads TGTGCCTGGCAGGCACAGGACTACGAGCAGTACTTC.

V is TRBV20-1 and J is TRBJ1-2; D gene unclear. The germline V and J ends were trimmed by 6 bases and 7 bases, with 9 bases remaining between them. This CDR3 is 10 amino acids long. Germline CDR1 and CDR2: DFQATT and SNEGSKA (reference sequence). CDR3 nucleotides: TGCAGTGCGCCTACCGGTGGCTACACCTTC. It specifies CSAPTGGYTF.

The rearrangement uses TRBV5-1 and TRBJ2-7, with 12 nucleotides matching TRBD2. The CDR3 extends over 16 amino acids. After removal of 4 bases from V and 2 bases from J, the junction contained 7 bases not matched to a gene. Looked up from germline, CDR1 is SGHRS and CDR2 is YFSETQ. CDR3 DNA sequence: TGCGCCAGCAGCCCGGGGACTAGCGGGTTCACCTACGAGCAGTACTTC. Residues: CASSPGTSGFTYEQYF.

In this sample, this clone turned up a few times. The chain employs TRBV7-3 and TRBJ2-7; 8 positions match TRBD1. This CDR3 region has 13 residues. V lost 4 bases, J lost 5 bases, and 4 bases stayed unmatched. Germline-derived CDR1 and CDR2 are SGHTA and FQGTGA. The CDR3 sequence is CASSSDRDNEQYF. CDR3 DNA sequence: TGTGCCAGCAGCTCGGACAGGGACAACGAGCAGTACTTC.

The V gene is TRBV2, the J gene TRBJ2-7; 7 bases agree with TRBD1. Germline loops: CDR1 SNHLY, CDR2 FYNNEI. V dropped 9 bases and J dropped 6; count of bases not matched to a gene: 8. CDR3 size: 12 residues. CDR3 bases: TGTGCCAGGAAGACAGGGATTGTCGAGCAGTACTTC. This codes for CARKTGIVEQYF.

V usage is TRBV7-2 and J usage is TRBJ2-1, with a tentative D call TRBD1 (6 bases). Per germline, CDR1 SGHTA and CDR2 FQGNSA. The ends were cut back, 5 bases at V and 11 bases at J, with 13 bases in the middle. The CDR3 contains 12 residues. The CDR3 spells CASSPRTVKQFF. Here the CDR3 DNA reads TGTGCCAGCAGCCCCCGGACAGTGAAGCAGTTCTTC.

The rearrangement links TRBV30 to TRBJ2-4, with D possibly TRBD2 on 6 matching bases. V was shortened by 5 bases and J by 6 bases, with 11 bases between the two germline ends. Germline CDR1 is GTSNPN and CDR2 is SVGIG (reference sequence). The CDR3 spans 12 residues. DNA of the CDR3: TGTGCCTGGCTGATCGGGGGAAACATTCAGTACTTC. Its translation: CAWLIGGNIQYF. Full variable domain (outside the CDR3, taken from reference TRBV30 and TRBJ2-4): SQTIHQWPATLVQPVGSPLSLECTVEGTSNPNLYWYRQAAGRGLQLLFYSVGIGQISSEVPQNLSASRPQDRQFILSSKKLLLSDSGFYLCAWLIGGNIQYFGAGTRLSVL.

This clone was found a few times. The CDR3 protein is CASSTRFNSYEQYF. CDR3 coding DNA: TGTGCCAGCAGCACCCGTTTTAACAGCTACGAGCAGTACTTC. The chain combines TRBV9 with TRBJ2-7; D is undetermined. Germline CDR1 and CDR2: SGDLS and YYNGEE. This CDR3 is 14 amino acids long. Between the trimmed V and J ends, which lost 4 bases and 3 bases, there was a span of 14 bases.

This clone showed up just a few times. This chain uses TRBV30 with TRBJ1-6; D gene unclear. Germline V gene sequence: CDR1 GTSNPN, CDR2 SVGIG (reference sequence). The CDR3 is 13 residues long. The V and J ends lost 1 base and 7 bases respectively, with 8 bases between them. The CDR3 sequence is CAWSGSPNSPLHF. Written as DNA, the CDR3 is TGTGCCTGGAGTGGAAGCCCCAATTCACCCCTCCACTTT.

This chain joins TRBV29-1 and TRBJ1-4; TRBD1 matches at 8 bases. V trimming: 6 bases; J trimming: 7 bases; junction bases outside the gene matches: 4. This CDR3 region has 12 residues. Germline CDR1 and CDR2: SQVTM and ANQGSEA. The CDR3 is CSVRTGPEKLFF. DNA of the CDR3: TGCAGCGTCAGGACAGGGCCTGAAAAACTGTTTTTT.

The V and J genes are TRBV7-9 and TRBJ2-7; 11 positions agree with TRBD2. The CDR3 has 17 residues. V dropped 3 bases and J dropped 4; count of bases not matched to a gene: 11. Germline values: CDR1 SEHNR, CDR2 FQNEAQ (reference sequence). CDR3 sequence (DNA): TGTGCCAGCAGCTTGGAGGCGCATGGGACTAGCGGATACGAGCAGTACTTC. Its translation is CASSLEAHGTSGYEQYF.

This sequence joins TRBV9 and TRBJ2-3, with TRBD2 as a possible D gene (6 bases). This CDR3 has 15 amino acids. Germline V gene lookup returns CDR1 SGDLS and CDR2 YYNGEE. The V end lost 3 bases, the J end lost 1 base, and 12 bases lay between the germline ends. CDR3 loop: CASSADWEGTDTQYF. The CDR3 DNA reads TGTGCCAGCAGCGCCGACTGGGAGGGCACAGATACGCAGTATTTT.

V and J are TRBV19 and TRBJ1-1; D possibly corresponds to TRBD1 (6 bases). The germline V gene encodes CDR1 LNHDA and CDR2 SQIVND (reference sequence). This CDR3 spans 13 amino acids. Trimming took 6 bases from V and 7 from J, leaving 15 bases between them. The CDR3 protein is CASRRGHRDEAFF. In DNA form, the CDR3 reads TGTGCCAGTAGGAGGGGACACCGGGATGAAGCTTTCTTT.

The chain recombines TRBV28 with TRBJ2-1, with TRBD2 matching over 9 bases. The ends lost 6 bases at V and 6 bases at J; junction bases unmatched: 6. The CDR3 is made up of 14 amino acids. The V gene's germline CDR1 is MDHEN and CDR2 SYDVKM. For the CDR3, the DNA is TGTGCCAGCAGAGCCCGACTAGCGGTCAATGAGCAGTTCTTC. This encodes CASRARLAVNEQFF. The full variable domain, in which reference TRBV28 and TRBJ2-1 provide the parts outside the CDR3, is DVKVTQSSRYLVKRTGEKVFLECVQDMDHENMFWYRQDPGLGLRLIYFSYDVKMKEKGDIPEGYSVSREKKERFSLILESASTNQTSMYLCASRARLAVNEQFFGPGTRLTVL.

This clone has a handful of counts. The rearrangement links TRBV25-1 to TRBJ2-5; unclear D gene. Germline V lookup: CDR1 MGHDK, CDR2 SYGVNS. The CDR3 covers 13 residues. V dropped 4 bases and J dropped 1 base, with 7 bases sitting between them. The CDR3 DNA is TGTGCCAGCAGTGCCCTACCCCAAGAGACCCAGTACTTC. Amino acids: CASSALPQETQYF.

The chain employs TRBV2 and TRBJ2-1, with 7 bases lining up with TRBD2. This CDR3 contains 15 residues. Losses at the gene ends were 1 base for V and 5 bases for J; bases not matched to a gene: 5. The germline CDR1 and CDR2 sequences are SNHLY and FYNNEI. CDR3 in DNA: TGTGCCAGCAGTGAAGGGCGGGAGTGGCACAATGAGCAGTTCTTC. Protein product: CASSEGREWHNEQFF. The complete variable domain, with remaining parts taken from reference TRBV2 and TRBJ2-1, reads EPEVTQTPSHQVTQMGQEVILRCVPISNHLYFYWYRQILGQKVEFLVSFYNNEISEKSEIFDDQFSVERPDGSNFTLKIRSTKLEDSAMYFCASSEGREWHNEQFFGPGTRLTVL.

This clone was detected only a few times. The chain has TRBV2 and TRBJ2-7, with D unresolved. Trimming took 6 bases from V and 3 from J, leaving 15 bases between them. The CDR3 sequence is 14 residues long. The V gene's germline CDR1 is SNHLY and CDR2 FYNNEI. Here the CDR3 reads CASRKDDAFYEQYF. DNA of the CDR3: TGTGCCAGCAGGAAGGACGACGCATTCTACGAGCAGTACTTC. The full variable domain, completed using reference TRBV2 and TRBJ2-7, is EPEVTQTPSHQVTQMGQEVILRCVPISNHLYFYWYRQILGQKVEFLVSFYNNEISEKSEIFDDQFSVERPDGSNFTLKIRSTKLEDSAMYFCASRKDDAFYEQYFGPGTRLTVT.

This clone was seen more than once but under ten times. This chain joins TRBV5-1 and TRBJ2-5, with TRBD2 matching 7 bases. This CDR3 spans 15 amino acids. The ends lost 4 bases at V and 1 base at J; junction bases unmatched: 7. The germline CDR1 and CDR2 sequences are SGHRS and YFSETQ. CDR3 in DNA: TGCGCCAGCAGCGCAAGCGGGACGACCCAAGAGACCCAGTACTTC. Translating it yields CASSASGTTQETQYF. The full variable domain, its missing parts supplied by reference TRBV5-1 and TRBJ2-5, is KAGVTQTPRYLIKTRGQQVTLSCSPISGHRSVSWYQQTPGQGLQFLFEYFSETQRNKGNFPGRFSGRQFSNSRSEMNVSTLELGDSALYLCASSASGTTQETQYFGPGTRLLVL.

This clone was observed a few times. This chain joins TRBV7-9 and TRBJ2-5, with TRBD2 matching over 9 bases. The germline V gene encodes CDR1 SEHNR and CDR2 FQNEAQ (reference sequence). V was pared by 7 bases and J by 5 bases, with 5 bases of the junction left unmatched. CDR3 length equals 13 residues. DNA of the CDR3: TGTGCCAGCACCGTAGCGGGAGTTGAGACCCAGTACTTC. Its translation: CASTVAGVETQYF.

This chain joins TRBV7-9 and TRBJ2-3; D is undetermined. Germline CDR1 reads SEHNR; CDR2 reads FQNEAQ (reference sequence). The CDR3 contains 13 residues. Trimming removed 3 bases at V and 6 bases at J, with 10 bases between. This CDR3 reads CASSLGLGDTQYF. As DNA, the CDR3 is TGTGCCAGCAGCTTGGGCCTCGGGGATACGCAGTATTTT.

The V gene is TRBV7-9, the J gene TRBJ2-3; TRBD2 is a possible D gene (6 bases). V lost 5 bases to trimming and J lost 0 bases, with 15 bases between them. This CDR3 is built from 16 residues. Germline V lookup: CDR1 SEHNR, CDR2 FQNEAQ (reference sequence). The CDR3 sequence: CASSLASARSTDTQYF. The CDR3 bases are TGTGCCAGCAGCCTCGCTAGCGCCCGGAGCACAGATACGCAGTATTTT.

The chain links TRBV18 to TRBJ2-5; 7 bases agree with TRBD1. The CDR3 sequence is 13 residues long. The V segment lost 3 bases and the J segment 5 bases; nucleotides outside the gene matches: 3. Germline V gene data show CDR1 as KGHSH and CDR2 as LQKENI. CDR3 sequence (DNA): TGTGCCAGCTCACCGACAGGGTTTGAGACCCAGTACTTC. It specifies CASSPTGFETQYF.

The chain joins TRBV28 to TRBJ2-5; tentative D call: TRBD2 (6 bases). The germline CDR1 and CDR2 sequences are MDHEN and SYDVKM. This CDR3 region has 13 residues. V shed 3 bases and J shed 5 bases, with 10 bases lying between them. CDR3 region: CASSFRLEETQYF. CDR3 sequence (DNA): TGTGCCAGCAGTTTTAGACTAGAGGAGACCCAGTACTTC.

This clone turned up a few times. The V call is TRBV29-1, the J call TRBJ2-2; a weak D match, TRBD1 (6 bases). This CDR3 has 12 amino acids. Trimming removed 7 bases at V and 7 bases at J, with 13 bases between. Germline CDR1 and CDR2: SQVTM and ANQGSEA. The CDR3 sequence is CSASNRVGELFF. The CDR3 DNA sequence: TGCAGCGCTTCAAACAGGGTCGGGGAGCTGTTTTTT.

The V and J genes are TRBV21-1 and TRBJ1-2; whether TRBD1, the table's D call, matches the DNA was not checked. TRBV21-1 counts as a pseudogene. This CDR3 comprises 12 residues. Here the CDR3 reads CASSRGQGGYTF. The CDR3 DNA is TGTGCCAGCAGCAGAGGACAGGGAGGCTACACCTTC.

This clone came up a few times. The chain links TRBV7-9 to TRBJ2-4; D uncertain. Germline V gene sequence: CDR1 SEHNR, CDR2 FQNEAQ (reference sequence). V dropped 5 bases and J dropped 0 bases, with 8 bases sitting between them. CDR3 size: 14 residues. For the CDR3, the DNA is TGTGCCAGCAGCCAGGCCGTAGCCAAAAACATTCAGTACTTC. This encodes CASSQAVAKNIQYF.

The chain combines TRBV6-1 with TRBJ1-2, with 10 positions matching TRBD1. This CDR3 has 14 residues. J gave up 5 bases and V 3 bases, and 3 bases lay outside the gene matches. Germline loops: CDR1 MNHNS, CDR2 SASEGT. This chain's CDR3 is CASSEGQGIYGYTF. The CDR3 bases are TGTGCCAGCAGTGAGGGACAGGGGATATATGGCTACACCTTC.

This chain uses TRBV7-2 with TRBJ2-5; 7 bases are a match to TRBD1. The J segment lost 10 bases and the V segment lost 5 bases, leaving 10 bases of the junction unmatched. The germline gives CDR1 SGHTA, CDR2 FQGNSA. The CDR3 sequence is 13 residues long. Written as DNA, the CDR3 is TGTGCCAGCAGCCCGCGGACAGGTCGGGACCAGTACTTC. This gives the protein CASSPRTGRDQYF.

This clone was counted a few times. The chain has TRBV9 and TRBJ1-2; 8 bases match TRBD1. CDR1 and CDR2 from the germline V gene are SGDLS and YYNGEE. CDR3 size: 16 residues. The ends lost 4 bases at V and 3 bases at J; junction bases unmatched: 11. As DNA, the CDR3 is TGTGCCAGCAGCCAGGGAGGACAGGGAGTTCACTATGGCTACACCTTC. It is translated as CASSQGGQGVHYGYTF.

This chain links TRBV4-1 with TRBJ1-4; no firm D call. CDR1 and CDR2 from the germline V gene are MGHRA and YSYEKL. V gave up 6 bases and J gave up 10 bases, with 18 bases separating them. This CDR3 is 14 amino acids long. The CDR3 reads CASRSLGEMGKLFF. The CDR3 DNA is TGCGCCAGCAGATCCCTAGGAGAAATGGGAAAACTGTTTTTT.

In its sample, this clone was seen a few times. Other DNA sequences in this specimen translate into the identical CDR3. V gene TRBV18 combines with J gene TRBJ2-3; D remains unclear. V was shortened by 0 bases and J by 4 bases, with 5 bases between the two germline ends. CDR1 and CDR2 from the germline V gene are KGHSH and LQKENI. The CDR3 is 13 residues long. The CDR3 loop is CASSPPGSDTQYF. The CDR3 DNA follows: TGTGCCAGCTCACCACCGGGGTCAGATACGCAGTATTTT. The full variable domain, rest sourced from reference TRBV18 and TRBJ2-3, is NAGVMQNPRHLVRRRGQEARLRCSPMKGHSHVYWYRQLPEEGLKFMVYLQKENIIDESGMPKERFSAEFPKEGPSILRIQQVVRGDSAAYFCASSPPGSDTQYFGPGTRLTVL.

This chain connects TRBV29-1 to TRBJ2-1; no definite D call. Trimming stripped 2 bases from V and 0 bases from J, with 11 bases between. The CDR3 has 15 amino acids. CDR1 and CDR2 (germline): SQVTM, ANQGSEA. Here the CDR3 DNA reads TGCAGCGTTGAACTCGCGGTTAGCTCCTACAATGAGCAGTTCTTC. Its protein product is CSVELAVSSYNEQFF.